The sequence of this T cell receptor (beta chain) was determined in a study of blood T cells in healthy people across ages. The individuals who served as donors were healthy Caucasians living in Russia, aged roughly 6 to 95. A second PCR, run for about 7 to 12 cycles, used a sample-barcoded 5' primer plus a J-beta primer mix. A 12-random-nucleotide template-switch adaptor tagged each cDNA molecule. Paired-end reads containing CDR3 totaled no fewer than 3 million for each sample. TCRdb used MiXCR to reprocess the 5' RACE reads, holding one entry per CDR3 protein. Of some 1.5 million distinct CDR3 sequences listed, roughly 30% are singletons. The sequenced sample was blood. The TCR was taken from a young woman in good health.

This CDR3 reads CASSLDSQKQETQYF. The CDR3 region has the DNA TGTGCCAGCAGCTTAGATTCACAGAAGCAAGAGACCCAGTACTTC. The chain is built from TRBV11-2 and TRBJ2-5, with no clear D. The V end was cut by 0 bases, the J end by 2 bases, with 10 bases between. This CDR3 has 15 amino acids. CDR1 SGHAT and CDR2 FQNNGV come from the germline V gene.